This T cell receptor beta chain was sequenced for a study of blood T cell repertoires in COVID-19. The overall study: Spain, Italy and the United States supplied samples that represented acute and convalescent COVID-19. The cDNA or gDNA used as material had been derived from T cells, B-cell-depleted T cells, or PBMCs.

Losses at the gene ends were 3 bases for V and 7 bases for J; bases not matched to a gene: 2. This CDR3 has 12 amino acids. The germline V gene has CDR1 MDHEN and CDR2 SYDVKM. Authors' methods: Amplified reference gene primers provided the basis for estimating nucleated cell counts. Here immunoSEQ multiplex PCR was the method, and the copy in TCRdb shows in-frame clones only, minus some. Clonal size and the V and J genes are those of that table, whereas D and trimming came from the DNA. The sample lists more than 200,000 clones; about 86% were seen once. The receptor's source is a woman aged 45-65 years with acute or convalescent COVID-19. Material for sequencing was peripheral blood. The J gene is TRBJ1-2, the V gene TRBV28; 7 bases align to TRBD1. The CDR3 sequence: CASSLRGLGYTF. The CDR3, as DNA: TGTGCCAGCAGTTTGAGGGGGCTTGGCTACACCTTC.